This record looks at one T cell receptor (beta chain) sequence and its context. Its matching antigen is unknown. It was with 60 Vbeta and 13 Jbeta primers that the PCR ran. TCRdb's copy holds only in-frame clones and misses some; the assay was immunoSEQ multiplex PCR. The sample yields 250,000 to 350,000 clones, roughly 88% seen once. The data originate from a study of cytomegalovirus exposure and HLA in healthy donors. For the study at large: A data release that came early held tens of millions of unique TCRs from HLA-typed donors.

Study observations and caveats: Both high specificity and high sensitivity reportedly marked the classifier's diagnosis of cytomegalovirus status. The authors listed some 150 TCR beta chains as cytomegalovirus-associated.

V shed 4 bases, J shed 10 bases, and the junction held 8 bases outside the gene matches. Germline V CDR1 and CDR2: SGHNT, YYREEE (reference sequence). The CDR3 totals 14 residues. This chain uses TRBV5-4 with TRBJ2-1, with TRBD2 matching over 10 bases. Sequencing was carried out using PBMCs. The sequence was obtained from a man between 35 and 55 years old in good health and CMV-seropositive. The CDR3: CASSPGTSEGEQFF. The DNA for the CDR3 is TGTGCCAGCAGCCCGGGGACTAGCGAGGGGGAGCAGTTCTTC.